This is a list of T cell receptor beta chains from one sample in a study of T-cell reconstitution after alpha-beta-depleted transplantation in children. MiXCR was run by TCRdb on the PCR reads, yielding one entry per CDR3 protein. The table records approximately 91,000 distinct CDR3 sequences, roughly 8% of them present only once. This material consisted of PBMCs from the stem cell graft donor, taken from the stem cell graft. All receptors derive from a human donor who donated a stem cell graft to a child with congenital amegakaryocytic thrombocytopenia. CDR3s include the opening cysteine and the closing phenylalanine or tryptophan. A D gene is named only where the DNA matches it firmly. Rows may omit the clone size; those that give it use once, few, many or a size class.

j_call: TRBJ1-2; clone_size: many; v_call: TRBV6-2/TRBV6-3; d_call: TRBD1; cdr3_aa: CARANRGQLAYGYTF; cdr3_nt: TGTGCCAGAGCGAACAGGGGGCAGCTGGCCTATGGCTACACCTTC
j_call: TRBJ1-3; clone_size: many; v_call: TRBV3-1; d_call: NA; cdr3_aa: CASSQAHPSRSGNTIYF; cdr3_nt: TGTGCCAGCAGCCAAGCACATCCTTCTCGGTCAGGAAACACCATATATTTT
j_call: TRBJ1-2; clone_size: many; v_call: TRBV12-3/TRBV12-4; d_call: NA; cdr3_aa: CASSPSHYGYTF; cdr3_nt: TGTGCCAGCAGTCCCTCGCACTATGGCTACACCTTC
j_call: TRBJ2-3; clone_size: many; v_call: TRBV7-8; d_call: NA; cdr3_aa: CASSLGITDTQYF; cdr3_nt: TGTGCCAGCAGCTTAGGGATAACAGATACGCAGTATTTT
j_call: TRBJ2-1; clone_size: many; v_call: TRBV12-3/TRBV12-4; d_call: NA; cdr3_aa: CASSFIVNEQFF; cdr3_nt: TGTGCCAGCAGTTTTATCGTCAATGAGCAGTTCTTC
j_call: TRBJ2-7; clone_size: many; v_call: TRBV28; d_call: TRBD2; cdr3_aa: CASSLHGRQYEQYF; cdr3_nt: TGTGCCAGCAGTTTACACGGGAGGCAGTACGAGCAGTACTTC
j_call: TRBJ1-5; clone_size: many; v_call: TRBV12-3/TRBV12-4; d_call: NA; cdr3_aa: CASSSGRGGNPTYSNQPQHF; cdr3_nt: TGTGCCAGCAGTTCAGGACGAGGGGGTAATCCGACCTATAGCAATCAGCCCCAGCATTTT
j_call: TRBJ2-3; clone_size: many; v_call: TRBV5-4; d_call: TRBD2; cdr3_aa: CAEGGITDTQYF; cdr3_nt: TGTGCCGAGGGAGGGATCACAGATACGCAGTATTTT
j_call: TRBJ2-7; clone_size: many; v_call: TRBV28; d_call: NA; cdr3_aa: CASSLGVYEQYF; cdr3_nt: TGTGCCAGCAGTTTGGGGGTTTACGAGCAGTACTTC
j_call: TRBJ2-4; clone_size: many; v_call: TRBV15; d_call: NA; cdr3_aa: CATSRGANIQYF; cdr3_nt: TGTGCCACCAGCCGAGGGGCTAACATTCAGTACTTC
j_call: TRBJ1-4; clone_size: many; v_call: TRBV5-8; d_call: TRBD1; cdr3_aa: CASSLGQGTANEKLFF; cdr3_nt: TGTGCCAGCAGCTTGGGGCAAGGGACAGCGAACGAAAAACTGTTTTTT
j_call: TRBJ2-1; clone_size: NA; v_call: TRBV6-5; d_call: TRBD2; cdr3_aa: CASSYPAGGNEQFF; cdr3_nt: TGTGCCAGCAGTTACCCAGCGGGAGGGAATGAGCAGTTCTTC
j_call: TRBJ2-1; clone_size: many; v_call: TRBV20-1; d_call: TRBD1; cdr3_aa: CSAANRGIRNEQFF; cdr3_nt: TGCAGTGCTGCCAACAGGGGAATAAGGAATGAGCAGTTCTTC
j_call: TRBJ1-1; clone_size: many; v_call: TRBV5-1; d_call: NA; cdr3_aa: CASSLDTVNTEAFF; cdr3_nt: TGCGCCAGCAGCTTGGATACGGTGAACACTGAAGCTTTCTTT
j_call: TRBJ2-7; clone_size: many; v_call: TRBV7-6; d_call: NA; cdr3_aa: CASSLGPGRYEQYF; cdr3_nt: TGTGCCAGCAGCTTGGGCCCAGGACGGTACGAGCAGTACTTC
j_call: TRBJ2-7; clone_size: many; v_call: TRBV5-1; d_call: NA; cdr3_aa: CASSLVLRTGGHEQYF; cdr3_nt: TGCGCCAGCAGCTTGGTCTTGAGGACAGGAGGGCACGAGCAGTACTTC
j_call: TRBJ1-4; clone_size: many; v_call: TRBV20-1; d_call: NA; cdr3_aa: CSGTATNEKLFF; cdr3_nt: TGCAGTGGGACAGCAACTAATGAAAAACTGTTTTTT
j_call: TRBJ2-5; clone_size: few; v_call: TRBV18; d_call: TRBD2; cdr3_aa: CASSPSSGGAQYQETQYF; cdr3_nt: TGTGCCAGCTCACCATCATCGGGGGGGGCTCAATACCAAGAGACCCAGTACTTC
j_call: TRBJ2-1; clone_size: NA; v_call: TRBV20-1; d_call: TRBD2; cdr3_aa: CSAREWGTSGASYNEQFF; cdr3_nt: TGCAGTGCTAGAGAGTGGGGAACTAGCGGGGCCTCCTACAATGAGCAGTTCTTC
j_call: TRBJ1-1; clone_size: many; v_call: TRBV3-1; d_call: NA; cdr3_aa: CASSQGTDSNTEAFF; cdr3_nt: TGTGCCAGCAGCCAAGGGACGGATTCGAACACTGAAGCTTTCTTT
j_call: TRBJ2-7; clone_size: many; v_call: TRBV5-5; d_call: NA; cdr3_aa: CASSLRLPYEQYF; cdr3_nt: TGTGCCAGCAGCTTGAGGCTCCCCTACGAGCAGTACTTC
j_call: TRBJ2-1; clone_size: few; v_call: TRBV12-5; d_call: TRBD2; cdr3_aa: CASGLGLAGGYNEQFF; cdr3_nt: TGTGCTAGTGGTTTGGGACTAGCGGGAGGGTACAATGAGCAGTTCTTC
j_call: TRBJ2-7; clone_size: NA; v_call: TRBV20-1; d_call: NA; cdr3_aa: CSAEASFIRRDEQYF; cdr3_nt: TGCAGTGCCGAGGCTAGCTTTATCCGACGGGACGAGCAGTACTTC
j_call: TRBJ1-5; clone_size: many; v_call: TRBV24-1; d_call: NA; cdr3_aa: CATSDSDQGAGQPQHF; cdr3_nt: TGTGCCACCAGTGATTCCGATCAGGGTGCGGGGCAGCCCCAGCATTTT
j_call: TRBJ2-6; clone_size: few; v_call: TRBV10-3; d_call: TRBD1; cdr3_aa: CAISPGQGADSGANVLTF; cdr3_nt: TGTGCCATCAGCCCTGGACAGGGGGCTGACTCTGGGGCCAACGTCCTGACTTTC
j_call: TRBJ2-6; clone_size: many; v_call: TRBV18; d_call: TRBD1; cdr3_aa: CASSPGTVNVLTF; cdr3_nt: TGTGCCAGCTCACCTGGGACAGTCAACGTCCTGACTTTC
j_call: TRBJ2-7; clone_size: many; v_call: TRBV20-1; d_call: TRBD2; cdr3_aa: CSARVPRASGPYEQYF; cdr3_nt: TGCAGTGCTAGAGTCCCGAGGGCTAGCGGACCGTACGAGCAGTACTTC
j_call: TRBJ2-1; clone_size: many; v_call: TRBV4-3; d_call: TRBD2; cdr3_aa: CASSQELASGRYNEQFF; cdr3_nt: TGCGCCAGCAGCCAAGAGTTGGCTAGCGGGAGATACAATGAGCAGTTCTTC
j_call: TRBJ1-1; clone_size: many; v_call: TRBV5-5; d_call: NA; cdr3_aa: CASSPGGWVTEAFF; cdr3_nt: TGTGCCAGCAGCCCCGGGGGTTGGGTCACTGAAGCTTTCTTT
j_call: TRBJ1-2; clone_size: many; v_call: TRBV7-9; d_call: NA; cdr3_aa: CASSLADGLANYGYTF; cdr3_nt: TGTGCCAGCAGCCTCGCCGACGGACTAGCTAACTATGGCTACACCTTC
j_call: TRBJ2-7; clone_size: many; v_call: TRBV28; d_call: NA; cdr3_aa: CASSLQGYEQYF; cdr3_nt: TGTGCCAGCAGTTTACAGGGCTACGAGCAGTACTTC
j_call: TRBJ2-7; clone_size: many; v_call: TRBV6-2/TRBV6-3; d_call: TRBD1; cdr3_aa: CASNRGEQYF; cdr3_nt: TGTGCCAGTAACAGGGGCGAGCAGTACTTC
j_call: TRBJ2-3; clone_size: many; v_call: TRBV7-2; d_call: NA; cdr3_aa: CASSSSISTDTQYF; cdr3_nt: TGTGCCAGCAGCTCTAGTATTTCCACAGATACGCAGTATTTT
j_call: TRBJ2-2; clone_size: many; v_call: TRBV20-1; d_call: TRBD2; cdr3_aa: CSAGLAGIAGELFF; cdr3_nt: TGCAGTGCTGGACTAGCAGGAATCGCCGGGGAGCTGTTTTTT